This entry is about one T cell receptor (beta chain). Antigen unknown. This CDR3 region has 16 residues. Looked up from germline, CDR1 is SGHNT and CDR2 is YYREEE (reference sequence). V lost 4 bases and J 1 base, leaving 16 bases between the germline ends. The data stem from a study of graft-versus-host responses after intestinal transplantation. Study in general: In this cohort, recipients had multivisceral, liver-intestinal, or isolated intestinal transplants. Regarding the study as a whole: Circulating GvH clones peaking coincided with falling HvG clones soon after transplant.

Profiling relied on immunoSEQ multiplex PCR, and the TCRdb table lists in-frame clones only, not all of them. In the table there are 9,500 to 13,000 clones, approximately 76% of which are singletons. Graft material was processed, releasing intraepithelial and lamina propria lymphocytes. The TCR sequence derives from a human patient who received an intestinal transplant, so some T cells may come from the graft donor. This chain links TRBV5-4 with TRBJ2-3; no clear D. This specimen was ileum tissue, taken 23 days after intestinal transplant. In DNA, the CDR3 is TGTGCCAGCAGCCCCAGAGATGTAGAGGGCACAGATACGCAGTATTTT. As protein: CASSPRDVEGTDTQYF.